This entry lists 13 T cell receptor beta chains sequenced from one sample in a study of neoadjuvant nivolumab and ipilimumab in lung cancer. The protocol was immunoSEQ multiplex PCR, while the TCRdb copy is restricted to in-frame clones and leaves out a portion. The data hold 7,500 to 10,000 clones, with approximately 85% observed a single time. Here the sequenced sample was peripheral blood, taken before neoadjuvant nivolumab, alone or with ipilimumab. These receptors all come from an adult with non-small cell lung cancer.

This rearrangement joins TRBV6-1 to TRBJ2-7, with 9 bases matching TRBD1. The CDR3 runs to 15 residues. The ends lost 1 base at V and 2 bases at J; junction bases unmatched: 3. Germline V CDR1 and CDR2: MNHNS, SASEGT. The CDR3 spells CASSEEDRGTYEQYF. The CDR3 bases are TGTGCCAGCAGTGAAGAGGACAGGGGCACCTACGAGCAGTACTTC.

The chain employs TRBV14 and TRBJ2-3; 10 bases align to TRBD2. V dropped 8 bases and J dropped 3; count of bases not matched to a gene: 11. The CDR3 spans 16 residues. Germline V gene sequence: CDR1 SGHDN, CDR2 FVKESK. CDR3 residues: CASGTTGTSVTDTQYF. CDR3 DNA: TGTGCCAGCGGGACCACCGGGACTAGCGTGACAGATACGCAGTATTTT.

This clone was counted once. This chain joins TRBV5-1 and TRBJ2-5; 7 positions agree with TRBD1. The junction had 14 bases not matched to a gene; V was cut back by 4 bases and J by 5 bases. Per the germline V gene, CDR1 is SGHRS and CDR2 is YFSETQ. This CDR3 has 16 amino acids. The CDR3 is CASSPTGLYGVETQYF. Written as DNA, the CDR3 is TGCGCCAGCAGCCCGACAGGGCTATACGGAGTGGAGACCCAGTACTTC.

This chain connects TRBV2 to TRBJ2-5, with 8 bases that match TRBD1. The CDR3 covers 15 residues. Germline V gene lookup returns CDR1 SNHLY and CDR2 FYNNEI. V lost 3 bases and J lost 0; bases outside the gene matches: 3. CDR3 protein: CASSERTGYQETQYF. The CDR3 DNA follows: TGTGCCAGCAGTGAGCGGACAGGGTACCAAGAGACCCAGTACTTC. The full variable domain, completed using reference TRBV2 and TRBJ2-5, is EPEVTQTPSHQVTQMGQEVILRCVPISNHLYFYWYRQILGQKVEFLVSFYNNEISEKSEIFDDQFSVERPDGSNFTLKIRSTKLEDSAMYFCASSERTGYQETQYFGPGTRLLVL.

This clone occurred a few times. The V and J genes are TRBV4-1 and TRBJ2-1; 11 bases map to TRBD2. This CDR3 has 16 amino acids. CDR1 is MGHRA, CDR2 YSYEKL, per germline. V was clipped by 4 bases and J by 8 bases; unmatched bases: 10. CDR3 protein: CASSPPTSGSAHEQFF. The CDR3 nucleotides are TGCGCCAGCAGCCCCCCTACTAGCGGGAGCGCCCATGAGCAGTTCTTC.

The chain joins TRBV4-1 to TRBJ1-1, with 10 bases lining up with TRBD1. Germline CDR1 is MGHRA and CDR2 is YSYEKL. This CDR3 contains 18 residues. V gave up 4 bases and J gave up 1 base; unmatched junction bases: 12. The CDR3: CASSPLTGGRTTNTEAFF. CDR3 nucleotides: TGCGCCAGCAGCCCCCTGACAGGGGGCCGAACAACGAACACTGAAGCTTTCTTT.

This chain's CDR3 is CASSLGSGKGPEQFF. CDR3 DNA sequence: TGTGCCAGCAGCTTAGGGAGCGGGAAAGGACCTGAGCAGTTCTTC. The V and J genes are TRBV11-1 and TRBJ2-1, with 7 bases lining up with TRBD2. CDR1 and CDR2 from the germline V gene are SGHAT and FQDESV (reference sequence). The CDR3 runs to 15 residues. V lost 1 base, J lost 9 bases, and 9 bases stayed unmatched.

The chain carries TRBV5-1 and TRBJ2-5; D may be TRBD2 (5 bases). V lost 5 bases and J 5 bases, leaving 13 bases between the germline ends. Germline V gene lookup returns CDR1 SGHRS and CDR2 YFSETQ. This CDR3 contains 13 residues. Here the CDR3 reads CASSSDPGETQYF. CDR3 in DNA: TGCGCCAGCAGTTCGGACCCGGGGGAGACCCAGTACTTC.

The rearrangement links TRBV11-2 to TRBJ1-5; D is unclear. The CDR3 consists of 13 residues. The V gene lost 0 bases and the J gene lost 6 bases, with 6 bases spanning the gap. Germline V gene data show CDR1 as SGHAT and CDR2 as FQNNGV. CDR3 DNA: TGTGCCAGCAGCTTAGATACTCGTCAGCCCCAGCATTTT. Amino acid sequence: CASSLDTRQPQHF. Supplemented by reference TRBV11-2 and TRBJ1-5, the full variable domain reads EAGVAQSPRYKIIEKRQSVAFWCNPISGHATLYWYQQILGQGPKLLIQFQNNGVVDDSQLPKDRFSAERLKGVDSTLKIQPAKLEDSAVYLCASSLDTRQPQHFGDGTRLSIL.

The chain carries TRBV11-1 and TRBJ2-7; TRBD1 or TRBD2 may be the D gene (5 bases each). V was cut by 1 base and J by 4 bases, with 14 bases left in between. Looked up from germline, CDR1 is SGHAT and CDR2 is FQDESV (reference sequence). The CDR3 length is 15 residues. In nucleotides, the CDR3 is TGTGCCAGCAGCTTAGGAGGGGCCCCCGGGTACGAGCAGTACTTC. Translating gives CASSLGGAPGYEQYF. Looking up the rest from reference TRBV11-1 and TRBJ2-7 gives the full variable domain: EAEVAQSPRYKITEKSQAVAFWCDPISGHATLYWYRQILGQGPELLVQFQDESVVDDSQLPKDRFSAERLKGVDSTLKIQPAELGDSAMYLCASSLGGAPGYEQYFGPGTRLTVT.

The chain links TRBV19 to TRBJ2-5, with TRBD2 identical over 15 bases. The CDR3 length is 17 residues. V was pared by 3 bases and J by 4 bases, with 6 bases of the junction left unmatched. CDR1 is LNHDA, CDR2 SQIVND, per germline (reference sequence). CDR3 bases: TGTGCCAGTAGTATTCGGGGACTAGCGGGAGGAGGAGAGACCCAGTACTTC. Its translation: CASSIRGLAGGGETQYF. The variable domain in full, with the rest retrieved from reference TRBV19 and TRBJ2-5, is DGGITQSPKYLFRKEGQNVTLSCEQNLNHDAMYWYRQDPGQGLRLIYYSQIVNDFQKGDIAEGYSVSREKKESFPLTVTSAQKNPTAFYLCASSIRGLAGGGETQYFGPGTRLLVL.

This clone turned up a few times. V is TRBV10-1 and J is TRBJ2-7; D unclear. The CDR3 is made up of 15 amino acids. Germline V CDR1 and CDR2: WNHNN, SYGVQD (reference sequence). V dropped 3 bases and J dropped 1 base, with 13 bases sitting between them. CDR3 DNA sequence: TGCGCCAGCAGTGAAAGGACCGGCGGTTCCTACGAGCAGTACTTC. As protein: CASSERTGGSYEQYF.

V and J are TRBV7-9 and TRBJ1-1, with D maybe TRBD1 (6 bases). The CDR3 has 14 residues. Germline V CDR1 and CDR2: SEHNR, FQNEAQ (reference sequence). V was trimmed by 3 bases and J by 5 bases, leaving 13 bases between them. The CDR3 reads CASSFGGAGTEAFF. The CDR3 nucleotides read TGTGCCAGCAGCTTTGGGGGCGCGGGAACTGAAGCTTTCTTT. The full variable domain, rest sourced from reference TRBV7-9 and TRBJ1-1, is DTGVSQNPRHKITKRGQNVTFRCDPISEHNRLYWYRQTLGQGPEFLTYFQNEAQLEKSRLLSDRFSAERPKGSFSTLEIQRTEQGDSAMYLCASSFGGAGTEAFFGQGTRLTVV.